Described below is a single T cell receptor (beta chain) sequence and its context. Germline V lookup: CDR1 SGDLS, CDR2 YYNGEE. With V trimmed by 2 bases and J by 5 bases, 7 bases remained unmatched. This CDR3 comprises 16 residues. TCRdb keeps only in-frame clones here, not all; method: immunoSEQ multiplex PCR. The sample lists some 350,000 clones; around 90% were seen once. This record belongs to a study of cytomegalovirus exposure and HLA in healthy donors. This TCR derives from a woman aged 25 to 39 in good health and CMV-seropositive. The sample comprised PBMCs. V usage is TRBV9 and J usage is TRBJ2-5; 12 nucleotides match TRBD2. In DNA form, the CDR3 reads TGTGCCAGCAGCGTTAGACTAGCGGGAGACGGGGAGACCCAGTACTTC. Its translation: CASSVRLAGDGETQYF.